These 11 T cell receptor beta chains share one sample of origin, sequenced in a study of cytomegalovirus exposure and HLA in healthy donors. The PCR ran on 60 Vbeta and 13 Jbeta primers. Sequencing used immunoSEQ multiplex PCR; TCRdb keeps in-frame clones, though not all of them. Here the sample spans fewer than 250,000 clones, about 82% being singletons. Sequencing input: PBMCs. The source is a man aged 25 to 45 in good health and CMV-seronegative.

CDR3 DNA: TGTGCCAGCAACTTAGCGGGGGGGCAAGAGACCCAGTACTTC. This gives the protein CASNLAGGQETQYF. This chain joins TRBV28 and TRBJ2-5; 11 bases agree with TRBD2. The trim removed 7 bases at V and 2 bases at J, leaving 3 bases unmatched. This CDR3 has 14 amino acids. Germline V gives CDR1 MDHEN, CDR2 SYDVKM.

This chain uses TRBV28 with TRBJ1-5; D might be TRBD1 (5 bases). The CDR3 contains 14 residues. Trimming shortened V by 10 bases and J by 3 bases, and 16 bases separated the two germline ends. Looked up from germline, CDR1 is MDHEN and CDR2 is SYDVKM. Written as DNA, the CDR3 is TGTGCCACCTCCCTAGGAGGGGACAATCAGCCCCAGCATTTT. Translation: CATSLGGDNQPQHF.

J is TRBJ2-5 and V is TRBV19, with 11 positions matching TRBD2. The CDR3 extends over 17 amino acids. The V segment lost 6 bases and the J segment 5 bases; nucleotides outside the gene matches: 14. The germline gives CDR1 LNHDA, CDR2 SQIVND (reference sequence). The CDR3 spells CASSGLMTGTSGETQYF. The CDR3, as DNA: TGTGCCAGTAGCGGACTAATGACCGGGACTAGCGGTGAGACCCAGTACTTC. Using reference TRBV19 and TRBJ2-5 for the parts outside the CDR3, the full variable domain is DGGITQSPKYLFRKEGQNVTLSCEQNLNHDAMYWYRQDPGQGLRLIYYSQIVNDFQKGDIAEGYSVSREKKESFPLTVTSAQKNPTAFYLCASSGLMTGTSGETQYFGPGTRLLVL.

Points on this clone: This sample includes further DNA sequences coding for the same CDR3. The chain carries TRBV7-9 and TRBJ1-5; no clear D gene. V lost 6 bases to trimming and J lost 1 base, with 7 bases between them. In germline, CDR1 is SEHNR, CDR2 FQNEAQ (reference sequence). The CDR3 is 13 residues long. CDR3 region: CASSPGSNQPQHF. CDR3 bases: TGTGCCAGCAGTCCGGGGAGCAATCAGCCCCAGCATTTT.

This clone was seen more than once but under ten times. The gene calls are TRBV6-6 and TRBJ1-1, with 8 bases lining up with TRBD1. With V trimmed by 5 bases and J by 3 bases, 11 bases remained unmatched. This CDR3 has 16 residues. Germline V gives CDR1 MNHNY, CDR2 SVGAGI (reference sequence). In DNA form, the CDR3 reads TGTGCCAGCAGTCCACGTAAGGGACAGGCGCACACTGAAGCTTTCTTT. Its protein product is CASSPRKGQAHTEAFF.

As DNA, the CDR3 is TGCGCCAGCAGCTTGGCCGTTAGCCCTTCCTACGAGCAGTACTTC. This translates into CASSLAVSPSYEQYF. The chain couples TRBV5-1 to TRBJ2-7, with D unclear. V lost 0 bases, J lost 1 base, and 11 bases lay in between. Germline CDR1 reads SGHRS; CDR2 reads YFSETQ. The CDR3 length is 15 residues.

The rearrangement uses TRBV27 and TRBJ2-1; D may be TRBD2 (6 bases). CDR3 size: 16 residues. Germline V CDR1 and CDR2: MNHEY, SMNVEV (reference sequence). The germline V and J ends were trimmed by 9 bases and 0 bases, with 18 bases remaining between them. This CDR3 is CASKDRTTVSYNEQFF. DNA of the CDR3: TGTGCCAGTAAGGATCGGACTACCGTCTCCTACAATGAGCAGTTCTTC.

The J gene is TRBJ1-2, the V gene TRBV5-1; possible D gene TRBD1, 5 bases. The CDR3 extends over 13 amino acids. V was trimmed by 2 bases and J by 8 bases, leaving 13 bases between them. Germline CDR1 and CDR2: SGHRS and YFSETQ. CDR3 in amino acids: CASSFRPGRGYTF. The CDR3 DNA reads as TGCGCCAGCAGCTTCCGTCCAGGGCGAGGCTACACCTTC.

This clone has just a few counts. This chain connects TRBV7-9 to TRBJ2-5, with D possibly matching TRBD2 (5 bases). The CDR3 covers 16 residues. Trimming stripped 3 bases from V and 3 bases from J, with 17 bases between. Per germline, CDR1 SEHNR and CDR2 FQNEAQ (reference sequence). DNA for the CDR3: TGTGCCAGCAGCTTCAGCGGCTTGGGCCCAAAAGAGACCCAGTACTTC. Translated, it gives CASSFSGLGPKETQYF.

To note about this clone: One end of the junction does not line up with germline, which may come from a read error. This chain joins TRBV9 and TRBJ2-1; possible D gene TRBD1, 6 bases. Looked up from germline, CDR1 is SGDLS and CDR2 is YYNGEE. The length of the CDR3 is 12 residues. CDR3 DNA sequence: TGTGCCAGCAGCATCCGGGACAAAGAGCAGTTCTTC. Translated, it gives CASSIRDKEQFF.

This chain joins TRBV28 and TRBJ2-7; D is perhaps TRBD2 (5 bases). Germline CDR1 MDHEN, CDR2 SYDVKM. CDR3 length: 15 residues. V was shortened by 3 bases and J by 2 bases, with 14 bases between the two germline ends. DNA of the CDR3: TGTGCCAGCAGTTTTAGGAGGATCCTGACCTACGAGCAGTACTTC. Protein sequence: CASSFRRILTYEQYF.